This TCR beta chain was recorded in a study of CD8+ T cells in alopecia areata. There are 12 residues in the CDR3. V dropped 5 bases and J dropped 1 base, with 8 bases sitting between them. CDR1 is SQVTM and CDR2 is ANQGSEA in the germline V gene. Treatment: oral pan-JAK inhibitor, 5-10 mg twice daily. Sequencing used cDNA as its template, made by extracting RNA and reverse transcribing it. Clones were read by immunoSEQ multiplex PCR, and TCRdb kept only the in-frame ones, dropping some. The data contain under 250,000 clones, under 70% of them singletons. Overall study results and limits: Lesional scalp exceeded normal scalp in clonality, especially in alopecia totalis/universalis.

Regarding this clone: Its antigen is not known.

This chain joins TRBV29-1 and TRBJ1-1, with D possibly being TRBD1 (5 bases). The TCR originated in a human donor with alopecia areata. Source: CD4+ T cells sorted from blood, taken around week 44, from a patient treated with tofacitinib. The CDR3 is CSVYRRNTEAFF. CDR3 bases: TGCAGCGTTTACAGGAGGAACACTGAAGCTTTCTTT.